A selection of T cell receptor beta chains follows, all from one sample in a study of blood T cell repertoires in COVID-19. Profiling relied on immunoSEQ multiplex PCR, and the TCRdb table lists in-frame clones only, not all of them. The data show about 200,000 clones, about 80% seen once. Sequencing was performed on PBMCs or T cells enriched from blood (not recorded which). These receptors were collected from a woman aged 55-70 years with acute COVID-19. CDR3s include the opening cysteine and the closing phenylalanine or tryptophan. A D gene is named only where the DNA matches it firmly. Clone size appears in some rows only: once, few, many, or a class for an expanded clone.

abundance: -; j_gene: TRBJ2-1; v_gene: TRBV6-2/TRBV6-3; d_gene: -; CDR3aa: CASSTTTKEQFF; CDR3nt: TGTGCCAGCAGTACTACGACGAAAGAGCAGTTCTTC
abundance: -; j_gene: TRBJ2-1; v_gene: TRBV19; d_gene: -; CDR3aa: CASSKTQGYHNEQFF; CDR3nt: TGTGCCAGTAGTAAAACCCAGGGATATCACAATGAGCAGTTCTTC
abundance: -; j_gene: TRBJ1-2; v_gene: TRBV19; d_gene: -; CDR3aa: CASRQSKSIYGYTF; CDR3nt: TGTGCCAGTAGGCAGTCGAAATCCATCTATGGCTACACCTTC
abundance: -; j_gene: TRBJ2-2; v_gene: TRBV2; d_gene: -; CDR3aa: CASTENGGYTGELFF; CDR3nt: TGTGCCAGCACTGAGAACGGAGGGTACACCGGGGAGCTGTTTTTT
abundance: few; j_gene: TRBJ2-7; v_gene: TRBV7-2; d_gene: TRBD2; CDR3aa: CASSLYSGRRDEQYF; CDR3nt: TGTGCCAGCAGCTTATATAGCGGGAGGCGCGACGAGCAGTACTTC
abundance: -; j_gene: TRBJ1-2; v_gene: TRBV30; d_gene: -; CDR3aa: CALKAGTIYGYTF; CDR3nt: TGTGCCCTTAAAGCCGGGACAATCTATGGCTACACCTTC
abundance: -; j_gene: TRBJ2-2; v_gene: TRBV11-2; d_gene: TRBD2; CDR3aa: CASSFKLAGVRSGTGELFF; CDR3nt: TGTGCCAGCAGCTTTAAACTAGCGGGAGTCAGAAGTGGGACCGGGGAGCTGTTTTTT
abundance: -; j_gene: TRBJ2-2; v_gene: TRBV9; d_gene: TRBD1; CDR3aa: CASSVEVRDRGDTGELFF; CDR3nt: TGTGCCAGCAGCGTAGAAGTTCGGGACAGGGGGGACACCGGGGAGCTGTTTTTT
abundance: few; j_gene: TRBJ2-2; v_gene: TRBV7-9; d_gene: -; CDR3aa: CASSVQVNGELFF; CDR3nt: TGTGCCAGCAGCGTACAGGTGAACGGGGAGCTGTTTTTT
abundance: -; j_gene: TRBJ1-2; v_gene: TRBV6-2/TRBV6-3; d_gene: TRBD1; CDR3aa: CASSPGTGVYGYTF; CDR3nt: TGTGCCAGCAGTCCCGGGACAGGGGTCTATGGCTACACCTTC
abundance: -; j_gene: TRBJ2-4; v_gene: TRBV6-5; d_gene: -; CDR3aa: CASVSWGHKNIQYF; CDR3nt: TGTGCCAGCGTTAGCTGGGGGCATAAAAACATTCAGTACTTC
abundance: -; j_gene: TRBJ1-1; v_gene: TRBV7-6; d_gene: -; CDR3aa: CASSPTEGATEAFF; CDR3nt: TGTGCCAGCAGCCCTACAGAAGGGGCCACTGAAGCTTTCTTT
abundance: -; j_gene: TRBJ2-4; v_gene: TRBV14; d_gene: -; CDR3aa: CASSQDLARNIQYF; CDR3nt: TGTGCCAGCAGCCAAGATCTGGCTAGGAACATTCAGTACTTC
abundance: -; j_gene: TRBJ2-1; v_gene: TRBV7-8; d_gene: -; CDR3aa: CASSPLSNEQFF; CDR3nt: TGTGCCAGCAGCCCGCTTAGCAATGAGCAGTTCTTC
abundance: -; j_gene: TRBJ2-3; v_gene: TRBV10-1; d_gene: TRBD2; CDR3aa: CASSPAGQDTQYF; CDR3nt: TGCGCCAGCAGTCCAGCGGGGCAAGATACGCAGTATTTT
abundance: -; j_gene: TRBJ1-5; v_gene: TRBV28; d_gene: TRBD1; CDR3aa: CASSPGQGPQPQHF; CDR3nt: TGTGCCAGCAGCCCCGGACAGGGACCCCAGCCCCAGCATTTT
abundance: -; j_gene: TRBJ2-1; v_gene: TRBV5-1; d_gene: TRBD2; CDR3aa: CASSLAGTSGYNEQFF; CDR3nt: TGCGCCAGCAGCTTGGCCGGGACTAGCGGGTACAATGAGCAGTTCTTC
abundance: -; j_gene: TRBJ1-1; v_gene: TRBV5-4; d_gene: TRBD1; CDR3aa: CASSVVQGVEAEAFF; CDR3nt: TGTGCCAGCAGCGTTGTTCAGGGGGTCGAGGCTGAAGCTTTCTTT
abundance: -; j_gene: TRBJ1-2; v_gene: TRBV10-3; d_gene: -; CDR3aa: CAISDGFTGRGYTF; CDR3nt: TGTGCCATCAGTGACGGATTCACGGGGAGGGGCTACACCTTC
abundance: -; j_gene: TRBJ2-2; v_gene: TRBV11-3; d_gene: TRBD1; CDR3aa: CASSLGDREADTGELFF; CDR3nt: TGTGCCAGCAGCTTGGGGGACAGGGAGGCGGACACCGGGGAGCTGTTTTTT
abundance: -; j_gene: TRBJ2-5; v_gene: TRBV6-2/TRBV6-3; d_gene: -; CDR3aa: CASSYGGAWETQYF; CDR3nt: TGTGCCAGCAGTTACGGGGGCGCCTGGGAGACCCAGTACTTC
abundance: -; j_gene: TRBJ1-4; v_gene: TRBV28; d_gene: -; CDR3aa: CASSAPSGSEKLFF; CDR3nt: TGTGCCAGCAGTGCCCCCTCGGGGAGTGAAAAACTGTTTTTT
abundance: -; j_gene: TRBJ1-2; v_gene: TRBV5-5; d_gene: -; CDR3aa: CASSGSPGSVYGYTF; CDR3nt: TGTGCCAGCAGCGGCTCCCCGGGGTCGGTCTATGGCTACACCTTC
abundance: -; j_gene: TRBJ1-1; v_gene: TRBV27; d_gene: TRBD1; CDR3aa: CASSYGQGATEAFF; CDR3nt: TGTGCCAGCAGTTACGGACAGGGCGCGACTGAAGCTTTCTTT
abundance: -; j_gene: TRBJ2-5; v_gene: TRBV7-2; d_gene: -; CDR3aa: CASSRTPQETQYF; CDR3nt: TGTGCCAGCAGCCGGACACCCCAAGAGACCCAGTACTTC
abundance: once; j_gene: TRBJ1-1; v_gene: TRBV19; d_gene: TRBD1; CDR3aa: CASSTTGTGGLYAFF; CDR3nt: TGTGCCAGTAGTACGACCGGGACAGGGGGCTTGTATGCTTTCTTT
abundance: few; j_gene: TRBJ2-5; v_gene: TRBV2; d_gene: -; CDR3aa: CASSERRGETQYF; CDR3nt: TGTGCCAGCAGTGAAAGGAGGGGAGAGACCCAGTACTTC
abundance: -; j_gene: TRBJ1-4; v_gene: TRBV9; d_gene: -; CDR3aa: CASSVSGASNEKLFF; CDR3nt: TGTGCCAGCAGCGTGTCAGGGGCGTCTAATGAAAAACTGTTTTTT
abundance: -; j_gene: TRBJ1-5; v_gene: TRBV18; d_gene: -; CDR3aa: CASSPGRVNQPQHF; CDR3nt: TGTGCCAGCTCACCAGGTCGGGTCAATCAGCCCCAGCATTTT
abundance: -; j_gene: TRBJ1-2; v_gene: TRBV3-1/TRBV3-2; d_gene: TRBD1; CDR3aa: CASSPSDRPGSGYTF; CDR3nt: TGTGCCAGCAGCCCTTCGGACAGGCCCGGGAGTGGCTACACCTTC
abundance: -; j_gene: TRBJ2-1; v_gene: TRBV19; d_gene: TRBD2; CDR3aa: CASLGPRGGGTNEQFF; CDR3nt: TGTGCCTCTTTGGGCCCACGTGGGGGGGGGACGAATGAGCAGTTCTTC
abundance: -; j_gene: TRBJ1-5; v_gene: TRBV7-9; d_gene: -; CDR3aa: CASSLAGAYNQPQHF; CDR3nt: TGTGCCAGCAGCTTGGCAGGGGCCTACAATCAGCCCCAGCATTTT
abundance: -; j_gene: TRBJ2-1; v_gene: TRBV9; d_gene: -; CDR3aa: CASSVGPSPYNEQFF; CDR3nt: TGTGCCAGCAGCGTAGGGCCTTCCCCTTACAATGAGCAGTTCTTC
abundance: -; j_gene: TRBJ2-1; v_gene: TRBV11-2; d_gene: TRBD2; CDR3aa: CASSLRAPSGGALYNEQFF; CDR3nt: TGTGCCAGCAGCTTAAGGGCTCCGAGCGGGGGGGCATTATACAATGAGCAGTTCTTC
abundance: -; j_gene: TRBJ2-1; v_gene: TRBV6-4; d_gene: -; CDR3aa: CASSYITASYNEQFF; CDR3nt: TGTGCCAGCAGTTACATAACAGCCTCCTACAATGAGCAGTTCTTC
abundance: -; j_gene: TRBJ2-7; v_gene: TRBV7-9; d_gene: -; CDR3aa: CASSPIRVTYEQYF; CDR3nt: TGTGCCAGCAGCCCGATCAGGGTCACCTACGAGCAGTACTTC
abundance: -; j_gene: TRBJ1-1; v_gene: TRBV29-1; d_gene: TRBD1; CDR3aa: CSVTGQGTMNTEAFF; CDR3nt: TGCAGCGTCACTGGACAGGGGACCATGAACACTGAAGCTTTCTTT
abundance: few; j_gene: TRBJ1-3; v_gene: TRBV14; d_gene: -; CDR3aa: CASSQEADFLYSGNTIYF; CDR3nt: TGTGCCAGCAGCCAAGAGGCGGACTTCCTTTACTCTGGAAACACCATATATTTT
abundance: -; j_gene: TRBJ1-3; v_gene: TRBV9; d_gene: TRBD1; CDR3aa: CASSRTGGITGNTIYF; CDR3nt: TGTGCCAGCAGCCGGACAGGGGGCATAACTGGAAACACCATATATTTT
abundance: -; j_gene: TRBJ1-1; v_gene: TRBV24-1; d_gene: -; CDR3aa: CATSDLADNTEAFF; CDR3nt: TGTGCCACCAGTGACCTTGCAGATAACACTGAAGCTTTCTTT
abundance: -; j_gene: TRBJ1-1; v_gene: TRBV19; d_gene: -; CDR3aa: CASSPRTDGYTEAFF; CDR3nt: TGTGCCAGTAGTCCAAGGACAGACGGGTACACTGAAGCTTTCTTT
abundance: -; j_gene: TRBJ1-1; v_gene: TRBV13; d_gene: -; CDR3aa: CASSLSMNTEAFF; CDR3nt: TGTGCCAGCAGCCTATCCATGAACACTGAAGCTTTCTTT
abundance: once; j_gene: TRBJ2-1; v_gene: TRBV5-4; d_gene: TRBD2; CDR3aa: CASSGKRGHNEQFF; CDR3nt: TGTGCCAGCAGCGGGAAGCGGGGCCACAATGAGCAGTTCTTC
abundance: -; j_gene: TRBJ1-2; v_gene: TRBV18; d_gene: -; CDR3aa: CASSPPAGLYGYTF; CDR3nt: TGTGCCAGCTCACCACCGGCGGGACTCTATGGCTACACCTTC
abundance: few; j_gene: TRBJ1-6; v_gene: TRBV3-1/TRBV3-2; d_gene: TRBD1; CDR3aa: CASTTTGANSPLHF; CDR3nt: TGTGCCAGCACCACGACAGGGGCCAATTCACCCCTCCACTTT
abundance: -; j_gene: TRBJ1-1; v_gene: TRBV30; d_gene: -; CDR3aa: CAWSVGGAEAFF; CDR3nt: TGTGCCTGGAGTGTCGGAGGGGCTGAAGCTTTCTTT
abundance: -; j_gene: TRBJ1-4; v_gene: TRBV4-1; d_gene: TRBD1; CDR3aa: CASSQDLHPQGVFF; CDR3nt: TGCGCCAGCAGCCAAGATCTACATCCGCAGGGGGTTTTCTTT
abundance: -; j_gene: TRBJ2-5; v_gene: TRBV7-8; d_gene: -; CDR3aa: CASSFWRPSTNSGTQYF; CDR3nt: TGTGCCAGCAGCTTCTGGAGGCCTAGCACTAACTCGGGGACCCAGTACTTC
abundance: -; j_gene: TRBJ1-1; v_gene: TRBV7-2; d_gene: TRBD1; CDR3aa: CASSPGQEYTEAFF; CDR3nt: TGTGCCAGCAGCCCCGGACAGGAATACACTGAAGCTTTCTTT
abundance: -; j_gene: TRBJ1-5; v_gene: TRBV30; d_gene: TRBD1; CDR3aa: CAWSPGGWQPQHF; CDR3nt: TGTGCCTGGAGTCCAGGGGGCTGGCAGCCCCAGCATTTT
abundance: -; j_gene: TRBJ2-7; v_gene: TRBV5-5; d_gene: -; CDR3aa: CASSLGVIGQSYEQYF; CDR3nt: TGTGCCAGCAGCCTTGGAGTTATCGGACAATCCTACGAGCAGTACTTC
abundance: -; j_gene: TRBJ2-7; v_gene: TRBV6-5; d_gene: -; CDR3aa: CATTGSGFEQYF; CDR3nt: TGTGCCACCACTGGATCGGGGTTCGAGCAGTACTTC
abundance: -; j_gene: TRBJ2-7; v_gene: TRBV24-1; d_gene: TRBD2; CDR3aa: CATSDGGGYEQYF; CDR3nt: TGTGCCACCAGTGATGGCGGGGGCTACGAGCAGTACTTC
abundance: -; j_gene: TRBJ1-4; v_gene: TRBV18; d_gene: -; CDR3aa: CASSYQGSGEKLFF; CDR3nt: TGTGCCAGCTCATATCAGGGCTCAGGTGAAAAACTGTTTTTT
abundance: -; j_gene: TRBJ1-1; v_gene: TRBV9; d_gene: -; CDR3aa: CASSVDGRMNTEAFF; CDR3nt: TGTGCCAGCAGCGTAGATGGGAGGATGAACACTGAAGCTTTCTTT
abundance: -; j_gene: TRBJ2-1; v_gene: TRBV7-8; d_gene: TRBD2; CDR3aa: CASSVNSGSSDEQFF; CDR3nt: TGTGCCAGCAGCGTTAATAGCGGGAGTAGCGATGAGCAGTTCTTC
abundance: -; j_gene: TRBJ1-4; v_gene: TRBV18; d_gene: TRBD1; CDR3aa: CASSPEGTENEKLFF; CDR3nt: TGTGCCAGCTCCCCTGAAGGGACAGAAAATGAAAAACTGTTTTTT